The next 3 T cell receptor beta chains were all read from a single sample in a study of blood T cell repertoires in COVID-19. Clones were sequenced by immunoSEQ multiplex PCR, and TCRdb holds only the in-frame ones, with some missing. The profile shows roughly 53,000 clones, 70% to 90% of them singletons. Source material: peripheral blood. The source is a man older than 75 with acute or convalescent COVID-19.

The chain recombines TRBV12-5 with TRBJ2-3; D is uncertain. V shed 5 bases and J shed 1 base, with 7 bases lying between them. CDR3 length: 13 residues. Germline assignment: CDR1 LGHNT and CDR2 FRNRAP. CDR3 loop: CASGPSGTDTQYF. The CDR3 bases are TGTGCTAGTGGTCCCTCGGGCACAGATACGCAGTATTTT.

The rearrangement links TRBV19 to TRBJ2-2; 9 positions match TRBD2. Germline V gene sequence: CDR1 LNHDA, CDR2 SQIVND (reference sequence). This CDR3 spans 16 amino acids. The ends lost 5 bases at V and 6 bases at J; junction bases unmatched: 10. This chain's CDR3 is CASSQRGAVPPGELFF. CDR3 nucleotide sequence: TGTGCCAGTAGTCAGCGGGGGGCGGTCCCCCCCGGGGAGCTGTTTTTT.

V is TRBV6-5 and J is TRBJ2-7; 9 bases align to TRBD1. Trimming removed 6 bases from V and 6 bases from J; junction bases left unmatched: 9. The CDR3 loop spans 14 amino acids. Germline CDR1 is MNHEY and CDR2 is SVGAGI. CDR3 residues: CASSKLGTGTEQYF. CDR3 sequence (DNA): TGTGCCAGCAGCAAATTGGGGACAGGGACCGAGCAGTACTTC.